These T cell receptor beta chains were read from a single sample in a study of T cells in Graves' hyperthyroidism and ophthalmopathy. TCRdb re-derived calls from the multiplex PCR reads in MiXCR, one entry per CDR3 protein. Among roughly 500,000 distinct CDR3 sequences listed, around 43% were seen once. The source material was peripheral blood or thyroid tissue (not recorded which). These receptors were collected from an adult woman with Graves' disease, either hyperthyroidism or ophthalmopathy (not recorded which). Each CDR3 is given with its conserved first and last residue. A D gene is named only where the DNA matches it firmly. Size is omitted from some rows. Given values are once, few, many or a class for expanded clones.

v_call	cdr3_length	j_call	clone_size	d_call	cdr3_nt	cdr3_aa
TRBV10-3	14	TRBJ1-6	NA	TRBD1	TGTGTCATCAGTGAGTCAGGGGGGGGTTCACCCCTCCACTTT	CVISESGGGSPLHF
TRBV28	12	TRBJ1-4	NA	TRBD1	TGTGCCAGCAGTTTAGCAGGGGGACTTGTCCGATTT	CASSLAGGLVRF
TRBV29-1	11	TRBJ2-5	few	NA	TGCAGCGTCGCTTTGGACGGGGCCCAGTACTTC	CSVALDGAQYF
TRBV3-1	15	TRBJ1-6	NA	NA	TGTGCCAGCAGCCAAGTATCGGGGGTGGGTTCACCCCTCCACTTT	CASSQVSGVGSPLHF
TRBV29-1	14	TRBJ2-7	NA	NA	TGCAACGTTGAAATCGGTGACAGGACCTACGAGCAGTACTTC	CNVEIGDRTYEQYF
TRBV29-1	13	TRBJ1-5	NA	NA	TGCAGCGTTGAGGGGGCAGGCAGCCAGCCCCAGCATTTT	CSVEGAGSQPQHF
TRBV11-2	13	TRBJ2-7	many	TRBD1	TGTGCCTCTCGCACAGGGGGTCCCTACGAGCAGTACTTC	CASRTGGPYEQYF
TRBV2	15	TRBJ2-1	few	TRBD2	TGTGCCAGCAGTGAAATACTAGCGGGAGTTGGTGAGCAGTTCTTC	CASSEILAGVGEQFF
TRBV2	15	TRBJ1-3	NA	NA	TGTGCCAGCAGTGGAGGGGCTCACTCTGGAAACGCCATATATTTT	CASSGGAHSGNAIYF
TRBV7-2	19	TRBJ2-6	NA	TRBD1	TGTGCCAGCAGCCCCGGTACAGGGGCCGGCGCCCCTGGGGCCAACGTCCTGACTTTC	CASSPGTGAGAPGANVLTF
TRBV10-3	13	TRBJ1-1	many	NA	TGTGCCATCAGTGGATTCAAGAACACTGAAGCTTTCTTT	CAISGFKNTEAFF
TRBV24-1	13	TRBJ2-5	many	TRBD1	TGTGCCACCTCGAACAGGGGCCAAGAGACCCAGTACTTC	CATSNRGQETQYF
TRBV7-8	15	TRBJ2-7	NA	TRBD1	TGTGCCAGCAGGCAGGGGACAGGGATCCCCTACGAGCAGTACTTC	CASRQGTGIPYEQYF
TRBV7-9	12	TRBJ2-7	NA	TRBD2	TGTGCCAGCAGCTTAACGTCTAGCGGGCAGTACTTC	CASSLTSSGQYF
TRBV5-4	14	TRBJ2-5	NA	NA	TGTGCCAGCAGCTCCAGGGCGTCCAAAGAGACCCAGTACTTC	CASSSRASKETQYF
TRBV5-1	14	TRBJ1-4	NA	NA	TGCGCCAGCAGCTTGGAGACAGACATGAGGAAACTGTTTTTT	CASSLETDMRKLFF
TRBV13	15	TRBJ2-7	many	NA	TGTGCCAGCAGCATCAGGGAGCGGATAACCTACGAGCAGTACTTC	CASSIRERITYEQYF
TRBV9	15	TRBJ1-3	NA	NA	TGTGCCAGCAGCCCAGGACGGGGGACTGGAAACACCATATATTTT	CASSPGRGTGNTIYF
TRBV11-2	13	TRBJ1-1	NA	NA	TGTGCCAGCACCAAGACAGCCAACACTGAAGCTTTCTTT	CASTKTANTEAFF
TRBV15	15	TRBJ1-2	NA	TRBD1	TGTGCCACCAGCACCGAGACAGGGGTTCTCTATGGCTACACCTTC	CATSTETGVLYGYTF
TRBV18	15	TRBJ1-1	few	TRBD1	TGTGCCAGCTCACTCCAGGGACAGGGGGCTGTTGAAGCTTTCTTT	CASSLQGQGAVEAFF
TRBV7-9	11	TRBJ2-5	NA	TRBD1	TGTGCCATTGAGACAGGGGAGACCCAGTACTTC	CAIETGETQYF
TRBV2	13	TRBJ1-1	many	NA	TGTGCCAGCAGCCAGGGCGGATACGATGAAGCTTTCTTT	CASSQGGYDEAFF
TRBV6-1	14	TRBJ2-5	NA	NA	TGTGCCAGCAGTGACTCAGACAGGCAAGAGACCCAGTACTTC	CASSDSDRQETQYF
TRBV5-1	14	TRBJ1-1	many	NA	TGCGCCAGCAGCTCCTACAGGGTGGACACTGAAGCTTTCTTT	CASSSYRVDTEAFF
TRBV9	14	TRBJ2-5	few	TRBD2	TGTGCCAGCAGCGAGACTAGCGGGGAAGAGACCCAGTACTTC	CASSETSGEETQYF
TRBV10-1	16	TRBJ1-1	NA	TRBD1	TGCGCCAGCAGTCCCGGGACAGGGGGCAGGAACACTGAAGCTTTCTTT	CASSPGTGGRNTEAFF
TRBV20-1	14	TRBJ1-2	many	NA	TGCAGTGCTCGAGGAGACTCAGGGAGTCGTGGCTACACCTTC	CSARGDSGSRGYTF
TRBV20-1	13	TRBJ1-3	NA	NA	TGCAGTGCTAGTCCAGGGGCTGGAAACACCATATATTTT	CSASPGAGNTIYF
TRBV7-2	14	TRBJ2-2	many	NA	TGTGCCAGCAGCTTCTCTGCGGGCACCGGGGAGCTGTTTTTT	CASSFSAGTGELFF
TRBV2	13	TRBJ2-7	many	NA	TGTGCCAGCAGTGATCAGGTGGGCTACGAGCAGTACTTC	CASSDQVGYEQYF